What follows are 25 T cell receptor beta chains derived from one specimen sequenced in a study of post-analysis software for immune sequencing data. No antigen has been assigned to these receptors. Whole-study findings and limits: TRBV5-6, TRBV5-1 and TRBV20-1 belonged to a set of about 5 TRBV segments that were more frequent in patients than controls.

Built from TCR beta cDNA, the libraries had unique molecular identifiers in them. In TCRdb, the PCR reads were re-called with MiXCR into one record per CDR3 protein. The sample records roughly 600,000 distinct CDR3 sequences, around 40% being singletons. The material sequenced was blood. All receptors derive from a girl aged 5 to 17 with multiple sclerosis.

The chain employs TRBV27 and TRBJ1-4; D remains ambiguous. The CDR3 runs 14 residues. V lost 5 bases and J 0 bases, leaving 7 bases between the germline ends. Germline V CDR1 and CDR2: MNHEY, SMNVEV (reference sequence). The CDR3 sequence is CASSPSATNEKLFF. CDR3 nucleotides: TGTGCCAGCAGTCCGAGTGCAACTAATGAAAAACTGTTTTTT.

This clonotype appeared a few times. This chain connects TRBV6-5 to TRBJ2-1; 7 bases line up with TRBD1. CDR3 length: 14 residues. The V gene end was trimmed by 5 bases and the J gene end by 5 bases; junction bases not matched to a gene: 6. Germline CDR1 is MNHEY and CDR2 is SVGAGI. The chain's CDR3 is CASSPIDRDNEQFF. CDR3 DNA sequence: TGTGCCAGCAGTCCTATCGACAGGGACAATGAGCAGTTCTTC.

This clonotype was seen only a few times. The chain recombines TRBV29-1 with TRBJ2-7; no clear D gene. CDR3 length: 14 amino acids. V was cut by 3 bases and J by 3 bases, with 15 bases left in between. Looked up from germline, CDR1 is SQVTM and CDR2 is ANQGSEA. The CDR3 DNA is TGCAGCGTTGAGGTGGGGTTTTCCGGCTACGAGCAGTACTTC. This codes for CSVEVGFSGYEQYF.

In regard to this clonotype: An end of the junction does not agree with germline; a read error may underlie this. The chain combines TRBV10-3 with TRBJ1-2; 9 bases are a match to TRBD1. The CDR3 spans 13 residues. Germline V gene lookup returns CDR1 ENHRY and CDR2 SYGVKD. The DNA of the CDR3 is TGTGCTATCAGTATACAGGGGGCTGATGGCTACACCTTC. Residues: CAISIQGADGYTF.

The rearrangement joins TRBV10-3 to TRBJ2-1; no clear D gene. Trimming shortened V by 0 bases and J by 0 bases, and 12 bases separated the two germline ends. Germline CDR1 and CDR2: ENHRY and SYGVKD. The CDR3 is made up of 17 amino acids. Here the CDR3 reads CAISESLLVSSYNEQFF. The CDR3 nucleotides read TGTGCCATCAGTGAGTCTCTACTGGTTAGCTCCTACAATGAGCAGTTCTTC.

This clonotype was detected a few times. The chain links TRBV4-1 to TRBJ2-2; D call uncertain. V was shortened by 1 base and J by 2 bases, with 11 bases between the two germline ends. Germline V gene sequence: CDR1 MGHRA, CDR2 YSYEKL. This CDR3 is 16 amino acids long. The CDR3 sequence: CASSQVPGTNTGELFF. Written as DNA, the CDR3 is TGCGCCAGCAGCCAAGTCCCCGGTACCAACACCGGGGAGCTGTTTTTT.

The chain employs TRBV10-3 and TRBJ2-7; maybe TRBD1 (6 bases). The CDR3 sequence is 12 residues long. Trimming removed 11 bases from V and 2 bases from J, with 13 bases in between. From germline, CDR1 is ENHRY and CDR2 SYGVKD. The CDR3, as DNA: TGTGCCGTCGCTGGACAGACCTACGAGCAGTACTTC. It codes for CAVAGQTYEQYF.

About this clonotype itself: Relative to the germline gene, one junction end is altered; a read error may explain this. V usage is TRBV3-1 and J usage is TRBJ2-1, with a possible D match to TRBD1 (6 bases). CDR3 size: 13 residues. Per germline, CDR1 LGHDT and CDR2 YNNKEL (reference sequence). CDR3 loop: CASSQNREGERFF. In DNA form, the CDR3 reads TGTGCCAGCAGCCAAAACAGGGAAGGGGAGCGGTTCTTC.

Points on this clonotype: At one end, the junction sequence differs from germline, possibly due to a read error. The J gene is TRBJ2-7, the V gene TRBV5-1, with TRBD1 matching over 9 bases. CDR1 SGHRS and CDR2 YFSETQ come from the germline V gene. The CDR3 spans 14 residues. As DNA, the CDR3 is TGCACCAGCAGCTACCGACAGGGGGAATACGAGCAGTACTTC. Its translation: CTSSYRQGEYEQYF. The full variable domain, completed using reference TRBV5-1 and TRBJ2-7, is KAGVTQTPRYLIKTRGQQVTLSCSPISGHRSVSWYQQTPGQGLQFLFEYFSETQRNKGNFPGRFSGRQFSNSRSEMNVSTLELGDSALYLCTSSYRQGEYEQYFGPGTRLTVT.

This clonotype has just a few counts. The J gene is TRBJ2-1, the V gene TRBV10-3; TRBD1 agrees at 9 bases. Trimming cost V 6 bases and J 5 bases; bases outside gene matches: 8. The CDR3 extends over 15 amino acids. Germline assignment: CDR1 ENHRY and CDR2 SYGVKD. The CDR3 DNA is TGTGCCATCAGACCTACGGGGACAGGGCACAATGAGCAGTTCTTC. It translates to CAIRPTGTGHNEQFF.

The V call is TRBV29-1, the J call TRBJ1-1; D uncertain. The V gene lost 1 base and the J gene lost 3 bases, with 9 bases spanning the gap. The CDR3 has 13 residues. Looked up from germline, CDR1 is SQVTM and CDR2 is ANQGSEA. The CDR3 spells CSVEARYHTEAFF. In DNA, the CDR3 is TGCAGCGTTGAAGCCCGCTACCACACTGAAGCTTTCTTT.

V gene TRBV5-1 combines with J gene TRBJ2-1; maybe TRBD1 (6 bases). CDR1 and CDR2 (germline): SGHRS, YFSETQ. This CDR3 has 14 residues. Trimming cost V 0 bases and J 7 bases, with 11 bases left between them. CDR3 amino acids: CASSLGQALNEQFF. The DNA for the CDR3 is TGCGCCAGCAGCTTGGGACAGGCGTTAAATGAGCAGTTCTTC.

This clonotype appeared a few times. This chain uses TRBV7-8 with TRBJ2-7; tentatively, D is TRBD2 (5 bases). Germline lookup yields CDR1 SGHVS and CDR2 FQNEAQ. This CDR3 contains 14 residues. The germline V and J ends were trimmed by 3 bases and 1 base, with 10 bases remaining between them. This CDR3 reads CASSFVRGSYEQYF. The CDR3 region has the DNA TGTGCCAGCAGCTTTGTACGGGGATCCTACGAGCAGTACTTC.

To note about this clonotype: This may arise from a read error, as a much more abundant clone is one base away. The rearrangement joins TRBV19 to TRBJ1-2, with unresolved D. This CDR3 is built from 13 residues. From germline, CDR1 is LNHDA and CDR2 SQIVND (reference sequence). The CDR3 nucleotides are TGTGCCGGTAGTGACGGGCAGAGATATGGCTACACCTTC. It codes for CAGSDGQRYGYTF.

In the case of this clonotype: Compared with germline, one end of the junction differs, possibly owing to a read error. The chain links TRBV7-9 to TRBJ2-1; a weak D match, TRBD2 (6 bases). The CDR3 runs to 16 residues. Per germline, CDR1 SEHNR and CDR2 FQNEAQ (reference sequence). The CDR3 region has the DNA TGTGCCAGCGGAATGTCGAAGTGGCGGGGCTACAATAAGCAGTTCTTC. Protein sequence: CASGMSKWRGYNKQFF. The full variable domain, with the rest looked up from reference TRBV7-9 and TRBJ2-1, is DTGVSQNPRHKITKRGQNVTFRCDPISEHNRLYWYRQTLGQGPEFLTYFQNEAQLEKSRLLSDRFSAERPKGSFSTLEIQRTEQGDSAMYLCASGMSKWRGYNKQFFGPGTRLTVL.

V gene TRBV4-1 combines with J gene TRBJ2-3; TRBD2 matches at 10 bases. CDR3 length: 15 amino acids. Germline values: CDR1 MGHRA, CDR2 YSYEKL. The trim removed 5 bases at V and 6 bases at J, leaving 8 bases unmatched. Written as DNA, the CDR3 is TGCGCCAGCAGCGCTAGCGGGGGATCTATTGATACGCAGTATTTT. Translating gives CASSASGGSIDTQYF.

This clonotype was seen only a few times. The chain uses TRBV12-3 or TRBV12-4 and TRBJ1-2, with D uncertain. Trimming left V 0 bases short and J 8 bases short, with 10 bases between. The CDR3 spans 13 residues. The CDR3 spells CASSLAYLGGYTF. CDR3 sequence (DNA): TGTGCCAGCAGTTTAGCTTATTTAGGAGGCTACACCTTC.

The chain recombines TRBV27 with TRBJ1-5; 8 nucleotides agree with TRBD1. CDR3 length: 15 residues. Germline CDR1 MNHEY, CDR2 SMNVEV (reference sequence). The J segment lost 3 bases and the V segment lost 8 bases, leaving 9 bases of the junction unmatched. CDR3 sequence: CASATGTGINQPQHF. For the CDR3, the DNA is TGTGCCAGCGCAACCGGGACAGGAATCAATCAGCCCCAGCATTTT.

V usage is TRBV6-2 or TRBV6-3 and J usage is TRBJ2-3; D remains unclear. The CDR3 length is 12 residues. Trimming shortened V by 4 bases and J by 6 bases, and 8 bases separated the two germline ends. Germline CDR1 is MNHEY and CDR2 is SVGEGT. The CDR3 here is CASSSKGDTQYF. In DNA, the CDR3 is TGTGCCAGCAGTTCCAAAGGGGATACGCAGTATTTT.

The V gene is TRBV20-1, the J gene TRBJ2-3; the match to TRBD2 covers 9 bases. With 0 bases clipped from V and 2 bases from J, the junction kept 6 bases outside the gene matches. CDR3 length equals 16 residues. Germline loops: CDR1 DFQATT, CDR2 SNEGSKA (reference sequence). The CDR3 loop reads CSARDGASGDTDTQYF. For the CDR3, the DNA is TGCAGTGCTAGAGATGGAGCTAGCGGGGACACAGATACGCAGTATTTT.

This CDR3 is CASSRGPDQETQYF. The CDR3 DNA is TGTGCCAGCAGCCGCGGACCCGACCAAGAGACCCAGTACTTC. The chain has TRBV12-3 or TRBV12-4 and TRBJ2-5; D remains ambiguous. There are 14 residues in the CDR3. Trimming shortened V by 6 bases and J by 0 bases, and 11 bases separated the two germline ends.

This clonotype was seen only a few times. The chain couples TRBV19 to TRBJ2-1; D unresolved. The V gene's germline CDR1 is LNHDA and CDR2 SQIVND (reference sequence). Trimming shortened V by 5 bases and J by 7 bases, and 9 bases separated the two germline ends. This CDR3 comprises 12 residues. The CDR3 is CASSFQENEQFF. CDR3 nucleotides: TGTGCCAGTAGTTTCCAGGAGAATGAGCAGTTCTTC.

The chain links TRBV30 to TRBJ2-7; D ambiguous. The CDR3 loop spans 12 amino acids. Per the germline V gene, CDR1 is GTSNPN and CDR2 is SVGIG (reference sequence). The V end was cut by 0 bases, the J end by 7 bases, with 10 bases between. The CDR3 DNA sequence: TGTGCCTGGAGTGTAGCGTACAATGAGCAGTACTTC. It is translated as CAWSVAYNEQYF.

Only a few counts were recorded for this clonotype. The chain recombines TRBV12-3 or TRBV12-4 with TRBJ1-2, with D maybe TRBD1 (6 bases). V was pared by 1 base and J by 0 bases, with 12 bases between. This CDR3 is built from 16 residues. The CDR3 sequence is CASSLVPGTPNYGYTF. CDR3 DNA sequence: TGTGCCAGCAGTTTAGTACCCGGGACACCTAACTATGGCTACACCTTC.

V usage is TRBV12-3 or TRBV12-4 and J usage is TRBJ2-1; D gene ambiguous. The germline V and J ends were trimmed by 5 bases and 8 bases, with 19 bases remaining between them. CDR3 length: 15 amino acids. CDR3 region: CASSELGASIDEQFF. DNA for the CDR3: TGTGCCAGCAGTGAGTTAGGAGCTTCCATCGATGAGCAGTTCTTC.